This T cell receptor beta chain was sequenced in a study of control samples from healthy donors and cancer patients. CDR1 is LNHDA, CDR2 SQIVND, per germline (reference sequence). V was cut by 1 base and J by 2 bases, with 12 bases left in between. The CDR3 extends over 16 amino acids. TCRdb keeps only in-frame clones here, not all; method: immunoSEQ multiplex PCR. The table shows 180,000 or so clones, with about nine tenths occurring only once. V gene TRBV19 combines with J gene TRBJ1-3, with D possibly matching TRBD1 (5 bases). Source material: blood. This TCR was sampled from a woman in her thirties in good health. The CDR3 protein is CASSIVVGGTGNTIYF. The CDR3 DNA reads TGTGCCAGTAGTATAGTCGTCGGGGGTACTGGAAACACCATATATTTT.